Presented here are 5 T cell receptor beta chains from one specimen sequenced in a study of cytomegalovirus exposure and HLA in healthy donors. The PCR had 60 Vbeta and 13 Jbeta primers. Using immunoSEQ multiplex PCR, the repertoire was profiled, and TCRdb retains in-frame clones only, with some absent. Here the sample spans roughly 150,000 clones, roughly 84% being singletons. Sequences were obtained from PBMCs. These receptors all come from a man aged 25-45 years in good health and CMV-seropositive.

This sequence joins TRBV19 and TRBJ2-2; 7 nucleotides match TRBD2. V was pared by 0 bases and J by 4 bases, with 5 bases of the junction left unmatched. Germline V gives CDR1 LNHDA, CDR2 SQIVND (reference sequence). The CDR3 has 16 amino acids. CDR3 sequence (DNA): TGTGCCAGTAGTATAGAAGGGAGGGTAGGCACCGGGGAGCTGTTTTTT. Its protein is CASSIEGRVGTGELFF.

The chain carries TRBV28 and TRBJ2-7; D uncertain. This CDR3 is built from 12 residues. The germline gives CDR1 MDHEN, CDR2 SYDVKM. V lost 5 bases to trimming and J lost 2 bases, with 7 bases between them. This chain's CDR3 is CASSGETYEQYF. The DNA of the CDR3 is TGTGCCAGCAGTGGAGAAACCTACGAGCAGTACTTC.

The V and J genes are TRBV19 and TRBJ1-5; unclear D gene. Trimming took off 1 base at V and 0 bases at J, with 7 bases between the two ends. The CDR3 covers 15 residues. Germline V gives CDR1 LNHDA, CDR2 SQIVND (reference sequence). CDR3 residues: CASSIADYSNQPQHF. CDR3 bases: TGTGCCAGTAGTATAGCAGATTATAGCAATCAGCCCCAGCATTTT.

The chain uses TRBV29-1 and TRBJ2-3; 10 bases fit TRBD1. The V gene's germline CDR1 is SQVTM and CDR2 ANQGSEA. Germline trimming cut 4 bases from V and 6 bases from J; bases unmatched to any gene: 7. The CDR3 has 14 residues. The CDR3, as DNA: TGCAGCGTTGGGGGACAGGGGCGCGCCGATACGCAGTATTTT. This codes for CSVGGQGRADTQYF.

This sequence joins TRBV29-1 and TRBJ2-3, with a weak D call TRBD2 (5 bases). This CDR3 comprises 13 residues. Per the germline V gene, CDR1 is SQVTM and CDR2 is ANQGSEA. The V end lost 4 bases, the J end lost 1 base, and 9 bases lay between the germline ends. CDR3: CSVVVGGTDTQYF. In nucleotides, the CDR3 is TGCAGCGTTGTCGTCGGGGGCACAGATACGCAGTATTTT.